The 29 T cell receptor beta chains listed next were all sequenced from one sample in a study of untreated major depressive disorder. This table comes from immunoSEQ multiplex PCR, and its TCRdb copy is limited to in-frame clones, with some not included. The sample contains 20,000 to 25,000 clones, more than 70% of which appear only once. Sequenced input: CD4+ T cells from PBMCs. These receptors all come from a woman aged 25 to 39 in good health.

The rearrangement links TRBV7-2 to TRBJ1-5; 9 bases fit TRBD1. CDR3 length: 14 amino acids. CDR1 SGHTA and CDR2 FQGNSA come from the germline V gene. V dropped 2 bases and J dropped 5; count of bases not matched to a gene: 1. The CDR3 DNA follows: TGTGCCAGCAGCTTATGGACAGGGGATCAGCCCCAGCATTTT. Translating gives CASSLWTGDQPQHF.

This clone was seen more than once but under ten times. V is TRBV25-1 and J is TRBJ1-6; D is undetermined. CDR3 length: 13 residues. The germline V and J ends were trimmed by 4 bases and 10 bases, with 11 bases remaining between them. The germline CDR1 and CDR2 sequences are MGHDK and SYGVNS. Here the CDR3 DNA reads TGTGCCAGCAGTGGACAATGGGTCTCACCCCTCCACTTT. It specifies CASSGQWVSPLHF.

The V call is TRBV7-3, the J call TRBJ2-1; 11 bases are a match to TRBD2. CDR1 is SGHTA, CDR2 FQGTGA, per germline. V was pared by 6 bases and J by 6 bases, with 7 bases of the junction left unmatched. The CDR3 loop spans 15 amino acids. DNA of the CDR3: TGTGCCAGCAGTCCACTAGCGGGGGCAACCAATGAGCAGTTCTTC. Encoded protein: CASSPLAGATNEQFF.

The chain has TRBV5-6 and TRBJ1-5, with a tentative D call TRBD1 (6 bases). The CDR3 runs 12 residues. Germline V lookup: CDR1 SGHDT, CDR2 YYEEEE. Trimming pared 2 bases from V and 6 bases from J, leaving 6 bases between. The chain's CDR3 is CASSFRGQPQHF. The CDR3 DNA reads as TGTGCCAGCAGCTTCAGGGGTCAGCCCCAGCATTTT.

The chain uses TRBV4-3 and TRBJ1-6; 12 nucleotides match TRBD1. The germline gives CDR1 LGHNA, CDR2 YSLEER. The CDR3 covers 16 residues. V gave up 2 bases and J gave up 6 bases; unmatched junction bases: 2. The CDR3 nucleotides are TGCGCCAGCAGCCAACGGGACAGGGGGCCTAATTCACCCCTCCACTTT. Residues: CASSQRDRGPNSPLHF.

The gene calls are TRBV28 and TRBJ2-4; D gene uncertain. The CDR3 is made up of 13 amino acids. The V gene's germline CDR1 is MDHEN and CDR2 SYDVKM. Trimming pared 5 bases from V and 0 bases from J, leaving 5 bases between. CDR3 residues: CASSDLAKNIQYF. CDR3 nucleotides: TGTGCCAGCAGTGATTTAGCCAAAAACATTCAGTACTTC.

The genes are TRBV28 and TRBJ2-3; 8 bases are a match to TRBD2. The CDR3 spans 15 residues. V lost 6 bases and J lost 3; bases outside the gene matches: 8. Germline-derived CDR1 and CDR2 are MDHEN and SYDVKM. CDR3 in DNA: TGTGCCAGCAGCCCAGCGGGGGCCAGGACAGATACGCAGTATTTT. It specifies CASSPAGARTDTQYF.

J is TRBJ1-2 and V is TRBV29-1; no reliable D call. The germline CDR1 and CDR2 sequences are SQVTM and ANQGSEA. The V end was cut by 2 bases, the J end by 0 bases, with 7 bases between. The CDR3 extends over 13 amino acids. The CDR3 protein is CSVESRPNYGYTF. DNA of the CDR3: TGCAGCGTTGAATCCAGGCCTAACTATGGCTACACCTTC.

The chain links TRBV29-1 to TRBJ2-3; D is unclear. The V and J ends lost 1 base and 6 bases respectively, with 11 bases between them. The CDR3 runs to 13 residues. Looked up from germline, CDR1 is SQVTM and CDR2 is ANQGSEA. CDR3 protein: CSVEGLVYDTQYF. CDR3 coding DNA: TGCAGCGTTGAAGGGCTAGTTTATGATACGCAGTATTTT.

Note on this clone: One end of the junction varies from germline; a read error may be responsible. The chain joins TRBV7-7 to TRBJ2-7, with TRBD1 matching 9 bases. The CDR3 contains 14 residues. Per the germline V gene, CDR1 is SSHAT and CDR2 is FNYEAQ (reference sequence). The CDR3 spells CASSLGQGNHEQYF. CDR3 in DNA: TGTGCTAGCAGCTTGGGACAGGGAAACCACGAGCAGTACTTC.

V usage is TRBV30 and J usage is TRBJ2-1, with D maybe TRBD2 (6 bases). The ends were cut back, 2 bases at V and 14 bases at J, with 16 bases in the middle. The CDR3 covers 12 residues. From germline, CDR1 is GTSNPN and CDR2 SVGIG (reference sequence). DNA for the CDR3: TGTGCCTGGAGTCTGACTAGTCGAAGGAAGTTCTTC. Translated: CAWSLTSRRKFF.

This rearrangement joins TRBV28 to TRBJ1-6; D remains unclear. CDR1 MDHEN and CDR2 SYDVKM come from the germline V gene. The CDR3 has 16 residues. V lost 7 bases and J lost 0, with 13 bases in between. This CDR3 reads CASKNWEGSYNSPLHF. In DNA form, the CDR3 reads TGTGCCAGCAAGAATTGGGAGGGCTCCTATAATTCACCCCTCCACTTT.

The V call is TRBV18, the J call TRBJ2-2; D may match TRBD1 or TRBD2 (5 bases each). The CDR3 is 14 amino acids. Germline CDR1 reads KGHSH; CDR2 reads LQKENI. Deletions cut 3 bases from V and 1 base from J, with 6 bases between. This CDR3 is CASSPGENTGELFF. The CDR3 nucleotides read TGTGCCAGCTCACCGGGGGAGAACACCGGGGAGCTGTTTTTT.

The V and J genes are TRBV20-1 and TRBJ2-1; D remains ambiguous. This CDR3 has 10 amino acids. The germline gives CDR1 DFQATT, CDR2 SNEGSKA (reference sequence). Trimming cost V 2 bases and J 7 bases, with 3 bases left between them. Written as DNA, the CDR3 is TGCAGTGCTAGACCAAATGAGCAGTTCTTC. Encoded protein: CSARPNEQFF.

Only a few counts were recorded for this clone. The V call is TRBV5-1, the J call TRBJ1-5; 7 nucleotides agree with TRBD1. The V and J ends lost 4 bases and 5 bases, in that order; junction bases with no gene match: 3. Per the germline V gene, CDR1 is SGHRS and CDR2 is YFSETQ. The CDR3 has 13 amino acids. The chain's CDR3 is CASSPQGDQPQHF. In nucleotides, the CDR3 is TGCGCCAGCAGCCCGCAGGGGGATCAGCCCCAGCATTTT.

This rearrangement joins TRBV25-1 to TRBJ2-2; D remains unclear. Germline assignment: CDR1 MGHDK and CDR2 SYGVNS. The V and J ends lost 4 bases and 0 bases respectively, with 9 bases between them. The CDR3 is made up of 15 amino acids. The CDR3 bases are TGTGCCAGCAGTGCCAAGACTCCGAACACCGGGGAGCTGTTTTTT. Translated: CASSAKTPNTGELFF.

V and J are TRBV4-1 and TRBJ1-5; possibly TRBD1 for D (5 bases). This CDR3 comprises 16 residues. CDR1 MGHRA and CDR2 YSYEKL come from the germline V gene. V dropped 0 bases and J dropped 2 bases, with 11 bases sitting between them. The CDR3 coding sequence is TGCGCCAGCAGCCAAGAGAGACAGCAGGGCAATCAGCCCCAGCATTTT. Protein product: CASSQERQQGNQPQHF.

CDR3 region: CASSLMGGQYNEQFF. CDR3 nucleotides: TGTGCCAGCAGCTTAATGGGGGGCCAGTACAATGAGCAGTTCTTC. This chain connects TRBV7-3 to TRBJ2-1; D possibly uses TRBD1 or TRBD2 (6 bases each). Germline V gives CDR1 SGHTA, CDR2 FQGTGA. The V gene lost 1 base and the J gene lost 4 bases, with 11 bases spanning the gap. The length of the CDR3 is 15 residues.

This clone has a single count. J is TRBJ2-7 and V is TRBV19; D might be TRBD1 (6 bases). Germline lookup yields CDR1 LNHDA and CDR2 SQIVND (reference sequence). CDR3 size: 17 residues. Trimming removed 4 bases at V and 5 bases at J, with 24 bases between. The CDR3 coding sequence is TGTGCCAGTAGTAAGAACCCGACAGGTACCTCTTCCCACGAGCAGTACTTC. Amino acid sequence: CASSKNPTGTSSHEQYF. Drawing the rest from reference TRBV19 and TRBJ2-7, the complete variable domain is DGGITQSPKYLFRKEGQNVTLSCEQNLNHDAMYWYRQDPGQGLRLIYYSQIVNDFQKGDIAEGYSVSREKKESFPLTVTSAQKNPTAFYLCASSKNPTGTSSHEQYFGPGTRLTVT.

The chain combines TRBV2 with TRBJ2-5; 10 bases are shared with TRBD1. Germline assignment: CDR1 SNHLY and CDR2 FYNNEI. The CDR3 is 14 residues long. V gave up 6 bases and J gave up 5 bases; unmatched junction bases: 6. CDR3 amino acids: CASSSDRGLETQYF. The DNA for the CDR3 is TGTGCCAGCAGCTCCGACAGGGGGCTGGAGACCCAGTACTTC.

This clone was found once. This chain uses TRBV27 with TRBJ1-2; possible D gene TRBD1, 6 bases. The CDR3 has 13 amino acids. V lost 4 bases and J 2 bases, leaving 8 bases between the germline ends. CDR1 MNHEY and CDR2 SMNVEV come from the germline V gene (reference sequence). The CDR3, as DNA: TGTGCCAGCAGTTCAACAGGGAACTATGGCTACACCTTC. Amino acid sequence: CASSSTGNYGYTF.

This chain uses TRBV18 with TRBJ1-5; D is unresolved. The CDR3 length is 14 residues. CDR1 and CDR2 (germline): KGHSH, LQKENI. Trimming shortened V by 0 bases and J by 7 bases, and 10 bases separated the two germline ends. The CDR3 bases are TGTGCCAGCTCACCACCGGGAGGAGTACAGCCCCAGCATTTT. Amino acids: CASSPPGGVQPQHF.

The chain employs TRBV6-6 and TRBJ1-5; D is ambiguous. Germline CDR1 is MNHNY and CDR2 is SVGAGI (reference sequence). The CDR3 contains 12 residues. V lost 8 bases, J lost 4 bases, and 9 bases lay in between. CDR3 amino acids: CASVDPNQPQHF. The CDR3 DNA reads TGTGCCAGCGTCGATCCTAATCAGCCCCAGCATTTT.

V and J are TRBV6-5 and TRBJ2-3, with TRBD2 matching 7 bases. The CDR3 consists of 15 residues. V gave up 4 bases and J gave up 2 bases; unmatched junction bases: 6. Germline values: CDR1 MNHEY, CDR2 SVGAGI. CDR3 nucleotides: TGTGCCAGCAGTTGGCGCGGGGGACCCACAGATACGCAGTATTTT. Its protein is CASSWRGGPTDTQYF.

The chain carries TRBV2 and TRBJ2-4; D unclear. This CDR3 is 13 amino acids long. Between the trimmed V and J ends, which lost 11 bases and 0 bases, there was a span of 11 bases. Germline V gene data show CDR1 as SNHLY and CDR2 as FYNNEI. Here the CDR3 reads CAGIQLAKNIQYF. In nucleotides, the CDR3 is TGTGCCGGTATACAGCTAGCCAAAAACATTCAGTACTTC.

This clone is a singleton in its sample. The genes are TRBV15 and TRBJ2-7, with 8 bases lining up with TRBD2. Trimming at V came to 3 bases and at J to 2 bases, leaving 6 bases not matched to a gene. CDR3 size: 15 residues. CDR1 and CDR2 (germline): LNHNV, YYDKDF (reference sequence). In nucleotides, the CDR3 is TGTGCCACCAGCAGCGGACTAGCCTACACCTACGAGCAGTACTTC. This sequence encodes CATSSGLAYTYEQYF.

The chain uses TRBV11-1 and TRBJ2-2; 7 bases match TRBD1. There are 16 residues in the CDR3. J gave up 0 bases and V 4 bases, and 5 bases lay outside the gene matches. Germline V gene lookup returns CDR1 SGHAT and CDR2 FQDESV (reference sequence). The CDR3 DNA reads as TGTGCCAGCAGCTCTCGGACAGGCTCGAACACCGGGGAGCTGTTTTTT. It specifies CASSSRTGSNTGELFF.

Here the CDR3 reads CASSRGLYEQYF. The CDR3 coding sequence is TGTGCCAGTAGTAGGGGGCTATACGAGCAGTACTTC. The rearrangement joins TRBV19 to TRBJ2-7; D perhaps matches TRBD1 (6 bases). From germline, CDR1 is LNHDA and CDR2 SQIVND (reference sequence). CDR3 length: 12 amino acids. V was shortened by 4 bases and J by 4 bases, with 8 bases between the two germline ends.

The chain employs TRBV28 and TRBJ1-1; the D is unclear. Germline values: CDR1 MDHEN, CDR2 SYDVKM. The CDR3 is 11 amino acids. V shed 3 bases and J shed 11 bases, with 10 bases lying between them. Here the CDR3 reads CASSLGIGAFF. CDR3 DNA: TGTGCCAGCAGTTTGGGTATCGGGGCTTTCTTT.